The 20 T cell receptor beta chains reported below all come from one sample, sequenced in a study of shared clonotypes between healthy human individuals. Sequenced by immunoSEQ multiplex PCR; TCRdb stores in-frame clones only, minus some. The table has fewer than 850,000 clones, 80% to 95% seen once; the top ten hold 30% to 35%. Sequencing was carried out using memory CD8+ T cells from PBMCs. Stated subset: CD45RO+ cells pooled with CCR7-negative TemRA cells. These receptor sequences come from a young man in good health. Some clones in this sample may be carry-over from other donors' samples.

V usage is TRBV27 and J usage is TRBJ2-5, with D tentatively TRBD2 (6 bases). Germline-derived CDR1 and CDR2 are MNHEY and SMNVEV (reference sequence). The CDR3 spans 17 residues. Trimming left V 5 bases short and J 2 bases short, with 21 bases between. Here the CDR3 reads CASSPFSKGLMQETQYF. For the CDR3, the DNA is TGTGCCAGCAGTCCCTTTTCAAAGGGACTGATGCAAGAGACCCAGTACTTC.

The V and J genes are TRBV27 and TRBJ2-7; 9 nucleotides line up with TRBD1. V lost 7 bases and J lost 7; bases outside the gene matches: 11. CDR1 and CDR2 (germline): MNHEY, SMNVEV (reference sequence). CDR3 length: 14 amino acids. This chain's CDR3 is CASIDGQGSGEQYF. The CDR3 DNA reads as TGTGCCAGCATCGATGGACAGGGGTCGGGAGAGCAGTACTTC.

About this clone itself: The sample holds other DNA sequences that translate to the same CDR3. This chain joins TRBV9 and TRBJ1-1; maybe TRBD1 (5 bases). The V and J ends lost 3 bases and 4 bases respectively, with 7 bases between them. Looked up from germline, CDR1 is SGDLS and CDR2 is YYNGEE. CDR3 length equals 12 residues. CDR3 protein: CASSAGGTEAFF. DNA of the CDR3: TGTGCCAGCAGCGCGGGGGGCACTGAAGCTTTCTTT.

This clone was counted a few times. The V and J genes are TRBV27 and TRBJ2-1, with unresolved D. There are 14 residues in the CDR3. V lost 8 bases to trimming and J lost 2 bases, with 13 bases between them. Germline V gives CDR1 MNHEY, CDR2 SMNVEV (reference sequence). CDR3 sequence: CASGRGTAYNEQFF. The CDR3 bases are TGTGCCAGCGGTCGAGGAACGGCCTACAATGAGCAGTTCTTC.

The genes are TRBV10-3 and TRBJ2-7; D is possibly TRBD2 (5 bases). Trimming removed 2 bases from V and 0 bases from J, with 11 bases in between. The germline V gene encodes CDR1 ENHRY and CDR2 SYGVKD. CDR3 length equals 15 residues. The CDR3 loop reads CAISEVSGSSYEQYF. DNA for the CDR3: TGTGCCATCAGTGAGGTGTCGGGGAGCTCCTACGAGCAGTACTTC.

The chain carries TRBV6-1 and TRBJ2-7; D gene uncertain. This CDR3 is 15 amino acids long. Germline CDR1 MNHNS, CDR2 SASEGT. V was pared by 5 bases and J by 4 bases, with 18 bases between. This CDR3 reads CASSTGPVKKYEQYF. CDR3 nucleotides: TGTGCCAGCAGTACCGGGCCGGTGAAGAAGTACGAGCAGTACTTC.

In its sample, this clone was seen a few times. The chain links TRBV5-1 to TRBJ2-7, with D uncertain. Germline loops: CDR1 SGHRS, CDR2 YFSETQ. The length of the CDR3 is 15 residues. The V end lost 3 bases, the J end lost 1 base, and 14 bases lay between the germline ends. CDR3 coding DNA: TGCGCCAGCAGCTCCCGGCCAGCCAGTTCCTACGAGCAGTACTTC. This codes for CASSSRPASSYEQYF.

CDR3 DNA sequence: TGTGCCAGTAGCTACAGGGGTCCCTACAATGAGCAGTTCTTC. Translation gives CASSYRGPYNEQFF. This rearrangement joins TRBV19 to TRBJ2-1, with TRBD1 matching over 7 bases. CDR3 size: 14 residues. The germline gives CDR1 LNHDA, CDR2 SQIVND (reference sequence). Trimming took 6 bases from V and 2 from J; bases not matched to a gene: 4.

A word on this clone: This specimen includes other DNA sequences encoding the same CDR3. The chain couples TRBV19 to TRBJ1-1; D is uncertain. V lost 3 bases, J lost 2 bases, and 7 bases lay in between. Per the germline V gene, CDR1 is LNHDA and CDR2 is SQIVND (reference sequence). This CDR3 is built from 13 residues. The CDR3 nucleotides are TGTGCCAGTAGTATTGGCGGTAACACTGAAGCTTTCTTT. Its protein product is CASSIGGNTEAFF.

The chain carries TRBV5-1 and TRBJ2-3; 8 bases fit TRBD2. Germline V gene sequence: CDR1 SGHRS, CDR2 YFSETQ. With V trimmed by 2 bases and J by 3 bases, 11 bases remained unmatched. The CDR3 consists of 17 residues. DNA of the CDR3: TGCGCCAGCAGCTTTTCGCCCGGGAGGGGGTTGACAGATACGCAGTATTTT. Translation gives CASSFSPGRGLTDTQYF.

The CDR3 DNA is TGTGCCAGCAGTAAACCAGGCCGGGGCCCACCTAGAGGGGGCGAGCAGTACTTC. This sequence encodes CASSKPGRGPPRGGEQYF. The chain is built from TRBV7-9 and TRBJ2-7; tentative D call: TRBD1 (6 bases). Trimming removed 6 bases at V and 6 bases at J, with 30 bases between. CDR3 length: 18 amino acids. Germline CDR1 is SEHNR and CDR2 is FQNEAQ (reference sequence).

This clone was recorded only once. The chain has TRBV18 and TRBJ2-5, with 10 bases aligning to TRBD2. This CDR3 contains 15 residues. V lost 3 bases to trimming and J lost 5 bases; unmatched junction nucleotides: 6. CDR1 is KGHSH and CDR2 is LQKENI in the germline V gene. The DNA of the CDR3 is TGTGCCAGCTCACCGGCACTAGCGGGATCGGAGACCCAGTACTTC. This translates into CASSPALAGSETQYF.

The CDR3 DNA reads TGCAGCGGGGGGGTGGAGTTCTTC. Its protein product is CSGGVEFF. The genes are TRBV29-1 and TRBJ2-1, with D tentatively TRBD2 (6 bases). Trimming shortened V by 7 bases and J by 14 bases, and 9 bases separated the two germline ends. CDR1 SQVTM and CDR2 ANQGSEA come from the germline V gene. The CDR3 runs 8 residues.

The chain is built from TRBV27 and TRBJ2-4; 7 bases are shared with TRBD2. CDR1 is MNHEY, CDR2 SMNVEV, per germline (reference sequence). J gave up 6 bases and V 4 bases, and 18 bases lay outside the gene matches. The CDR3 is made up of 18 amino acids. The CDR3 coding sequence is TGTGCCAGCAGTTGGGGGGGTCCGCAGGGTCAAGTCGGAAACATTCAGTACTTC. The encoded protein is CASSWGGPQGQVGNIQYF.

This clone was detected ten times or more. This chain uses TRBV28 with TRBJ2-7; TRBD1 aligns across 7 bases. The germline gives CDR1 MDHEN, CDR2 SYDVKM. This CDR3 spans 18 amino acids. Unmatched junction bases numbered 15, after V lost 3 bases and J lost 1 base. The CDR3 bases are TGTGCCAGCAGTTTTGCAAACAACAGGGGCCGGCGTTCCTACGAGCAGTACTTC. It codes for CASSFANNRGRRSYEQYF. The variable domain in full, completed from reference TRBV28 and TRBJ2-7, reads DVKVTQSSRYLVKRTGEKVFLECVQDMDHENMFWYRQDPGLGLRLIYFSYDVKMKEKGDIPEGYSVSREKKERFSLILESASTNQTSMYLCASSFANNRGRRSYEQYFGPGTRLTVT.

V is TRBV5-4 and J is TRBJ2-3, with no clear D. CDR3 length: 12 amino acids. Germline V gene data show CDR1 as SGHNT and CDR2 as YYREEE (reference sequence). Between the trimmed V and J ends, which lost 5 bases and 3 bases, there was a span of 7 bases. This chain's CDR3 is CASRDPTDTQYF. The CDR3 DNA reads as TGTGCCAGCAGGGACCCGACAGATACGCAGTATTTT.

The genes are TRBV9 and TRBJ1-3; 7 bases line up with TRBD1. The germline V gene encodes CDR1 SGDLS and CDR2 YYNGEE. The CDR3 covers 16 residues. After removal of 7 bases from V and 0 bases from J, the junction contained 10 bases not matched to a gene. The CDR3 nucleotides are TGTGCCAGCGGACAGGTGCCCCTGATCTCTGGAAACACCATATATTTT. This gives the protein CASGQVPLISGNTIYF.

The chain employs TRBV7-9 and TRBJ1-4, with a tentative D call TRBD1 (5 bases). V shed 1 base and J shed 0 bases, with 9 bases lying between them. Germline V gives CDR1 SEHNR, CDR2 FQNEAQ (reference sequence). The CDR3 has 16 residues. CDR3 coding DNA: TGTGCCAGCAGCTTAGTTGGGACTTCAACTAATGAAAAACTGTTTTTT. Encoded protein: CASSLVGTSTNEKLFF.

The chain carries TRBV2 and TRBJ1-2, with D uncertain. The V gene's germline CDR1 is SNHLY and CDR2 FYNNEI. Trimming pared 6 bases from V and 0 bases from J, leaving 14 bases between. The CDR3 is 15 amino acids. The CDR3: CASSPLPASNYGYTF. The CDR3 bases are TGTGCCAGCAGCCCCCTGCCCGCTTCTAACTATGGCTACACCTTC.

The chain joins TRBV6-1 to TRBJ2-7; TRBD1 matches at 9 bases. Germline CDR1 reads MNHNS; CDR2 reads SASEGT. The CDR3 runs 15 residues. V trimming: 7 bases; J trimming: 2 bases; junction bases outside the gene matches: 9. The CDR3 coding sequence is TGTGCCAGCACCAATAATCGGGACAGGGCCTACGAGCAGTACTTC. Its protein product is CASTNNRDRAYEQYF.